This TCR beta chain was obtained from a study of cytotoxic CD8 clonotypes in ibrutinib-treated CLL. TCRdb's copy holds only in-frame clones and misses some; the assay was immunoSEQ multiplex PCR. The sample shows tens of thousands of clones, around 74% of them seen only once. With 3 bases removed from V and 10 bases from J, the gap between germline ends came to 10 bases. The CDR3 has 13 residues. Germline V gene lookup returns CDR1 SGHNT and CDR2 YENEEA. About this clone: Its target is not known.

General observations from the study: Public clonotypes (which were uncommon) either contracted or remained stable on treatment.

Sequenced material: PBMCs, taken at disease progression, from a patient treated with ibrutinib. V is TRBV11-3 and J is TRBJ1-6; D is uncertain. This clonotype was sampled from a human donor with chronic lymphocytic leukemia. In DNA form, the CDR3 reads TGTGCCAGCAGCTTCGATCAGGACTCACCCCTCCACTTT. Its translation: CASSFDQDSPLHF.